A few counts support the clone carrying this T cell receptor beta chain. Its antigen is unidentified. Trimming left V 4 bases short and J 3 bases short, with 10 bases between. Germline CDR1 is ENHRY and CDR2 is SYGVKD. This CDR3 has 13 residues. The time point is: after neoadjuvant nivolumab, at surgical resection. Cohort: HPV-negative, locally advanced oral cavity squamous cell carcinoma patients. The protocol was immunoSEQ multiplex PCR, while the TCRdb copy is restricted to in-frame clones and leaves out a portion. The table records 11,000 to 15,000 clones, 75% of them present only once. The data belong to a study of neoadjuvant anti-PD-1 for oral cavity cancer. Study-level background: Nivolumab at 3 mg/kg was mostly given biweekly, three to four doses, pre-surgery.

The study, taken as a whole, reports: Treg/Th17 ratio rose with pretreatment blood and fell with post-treatment tumor TCRbeta clonality.

The origin of this receptor is a person between 40 and 85 years old with oral cavity squamous cell carcinoma. This specimen consisted of PBMCs, obtained after nivolumab (anti-PD-1) treatment. V gene TRBV10-3 combines with J gene TRBJ2-7, with D perhaps matching TRBD2 (6 bases). CDR3 region: CAISGGERYEQYF. Here the CDR3 DNA reads TGTGCCATCAGTGGGGGGGAGCGCTACGAGCAGTACTTC.